The 23 T cell receptor beta chains given below trace back to one sample, sequenced in a study of T cell responses to AZD1222 COVID-19 vaccine. Repertoires were generated with immunoSEQ multiplex PCR, while TCRdb's copy carries only in-frame clones and drops some. Of 150,000 to 200,000 clones listed, 85% to 90% are singletons. The sample here was peripheral blood, taken 28 days after the second AZD1222 dose. The receptors originated from an adult who received the AZD1222 COVID-19 vaccine.

This chain connects TRBV4-1 to TRBJ1-1; no definite D call. Germline lookup yields CDR1 MGHRA and CDR2 YSYEKL. V lost 2 bases to trimming and J lost 0 bases, with 10 bases between them. The CDR3 runs to 15 residues. CDR3 coding DNA: TGCGCCAGCAGCCAAATAGGAGAGTTGAACACTGAAGCTTTCTTT. Its translation is CASSQIGELNTEAFF.

The chain couples TRBV30 to TRBJ1-6; maybe TRBD1 (6 bases). The length of the CDR3 is 14 residues. Trimming took off 4 bases at V and 5 bases at J, with 12 bases between the two ends. In germline, CDR1 is GTSNPN, CDR2 SVGIG (reference sequence). The CDR3 region has the DNA TGTGCCTGGATGGGGGGCCACGATAATTCACCCCTCCACTTT. Translating gives CAWMGGHDNSPLHF. Together with reference TRBV30 and TRBJ1-6, the CDR3 gives the full variable domain: SQTIHQWPATLVQPVGSPLSLECTVEGTSNPNLYWYRQAAGRGLQLLFYSVGIGQISSEVPQNLSASRPQDRQFILSSKKLLLSDSGFYLCAWMGGHDNSPLHFGNGTRLTVT.

The chain recombines TRBV7-2 with TRBJ1-1; no clear D gene. Looked up from germline, CDR1 is SGHTA and CDR2 is FQGNSA. The CDR3 has 15 amino acids. The V end was cut by 5 bases, the J end by 1 base, with 14 bases between. CDR3 loop: CASSPLRDGNTEAFF. The CDR3, as DNA: TGTGCCAGCAGCCCCCTTAGAGACGGGAACACTGAAGCTTTCTTT.

The rearrangement links TRBV5-4 to TRBJ2-3; a possible D gene is TRBD2 (5 bases). The CDR3 totals 15 residues. Germline-derived CDR1 and CDR2 are SGHNT and YYREEE (reference sequence). V was trimmed by 1 base and J by 5 bases, leaving 14 bases between them. The CDR3, as DNA: TGTGCCAGCAGCTTGACGGGGATTCTGGGAGATACGCAGTATTTT. Translated: CASSLTGILGDTQYF.

The chain couples TRBV7-8 to TRBJ2-3; D remains unclear. The germline gives CDR1 SGHVS, CDR2 FQNEAQ. Trimming pared 3 bases from V and 4 bases from J, leaving 5 bases between. The CDR3 consists of 12 residues. CDR3 sequence reads: CASSFRSDTQYF. The CDR3 bases are TGTGCCAGCAGCTTTAGGTCAGATACGCAGTATTTT.

This clone came up once. The J gene is TRBJ1-1, the V gene TRBV5-1; TRBD1 matches 7 bases. Germline loops: CDR1 SGHRS, CDR2 YFSETQ. The CDR3 loop spans 15 amino acids. V gave up 5 bases and J gave up 3 bases; unmatched junction bases: 10. The CDR3 nucleotides read TGCGCCAGCAGGCGGGAGGGGGCGCGGGACACTGAAGCTTTCTTT. Its protein is CASRREGARDTEAFF.

The rearrangement uses TRBV3-1 (or the pseudogene TRBV3-2) and TRBJ1-2; D is perhaps TRBD1 (5 bases). V dropped 1 base and J dropped 8 bases, with 29 bases sitting between them. CDR3 size: 19 residues. Germline CDR1 LGHDT, CDR2 YNNKEL (reference sequence). CDR3 sequence: CASSQGRTGTLCAYWGYTF. Here the CDR3 DNA reads TGTGCCAGCAGCCAAGGCCGCACAGGTACCCTGTGCGCTTATTGGGGCTACACCTTC.

The chain employs TRBV29-1 and TRBJ2-3; D gene ambiguous. The V end lost 3 bases, the J end lost 4 bases, and 11 bases lay between the germline ends. Germline V lookup: CDR1 SQVTM, CDR2 ANQGSEA. The CDR3 spans 13 residues. The CDR3 nucleotides are TGCAGCGTTGAGGAGTGGGCTGCAGATACGCAGTATTTT. This sequence encodes CSVEEWAADTQYF.

The gene calls are TRBV11-1 and TRBJ2-1; 7 bases fit TRBD1. In germline, CDR1 is SGHAT, CDR2 FQDESV (reference sequence). Germline trimming cut 2 bases from V and 14 bases from J; bases unmatched to any gene: 18. The CDR3 length is 16 residues. CDR3 in DNA: TGTGCCAGCAGCTTACCTCGAACAGGGGCAGAGCTTGGAAAGTTCTTC. Its protein is CASSLPRTGAELGKFF.

This rearrangement joins TRBV19 to TRBJ1-2, with a weak D call TRBD1 (6 bases). Germline V gene data show CDR1 as LNHDA and CDR2 as SQIVND (reference sequence). CDR3 length equals 15 residues. Trimming pared 6 bases from V and 2 bases from J, leaving 16 bases between. The CDR3 region has the DNA TGTGCCAGTAGCAAAGCGGGGGGCGGGAACTATGGCTACACCTTC. Its translation is CASSKAGGGNYGYTF.

The chain combines TRBV10-3 with TRBJ2-2; 9 bases fit TRBD2. This CDR3 contains 14 residues. J gave up 5 bases and V 6 bases, and 4 bases lay outside the gene matches. In germline, CDR1 is ENHRY, CDR2 SYGVKD. CDR3 in amino acids: CAIRASGETGELFF. The CDR3 DNA is TGTGCCATCAGGGCTAGCGGGGAAACCGGGGAGCTGTTTTTT.

The rearrangement links TRBV7-2 to TRBJ1-1; maybe TRBD1 (5 bases). This CDR3 contains 14 residues. Trimming removed 4 bases from V and 0 bases from J, with 9 bases in between. From germline, CDR1 is SGHTA and CDR2 FQGNSA. The CDR3 DNA is TGTGCCAGCAGCTCTCGGACACTGAACACTGAAGCTTTCTTT. As protein: CASSSRTLNTEAFF. Supplemented by reference TRBV7-2 and TRBJ1-1, the full variable domain reads GAGVSQSPSNKVTEKGKDVELRCDPISGHTALYWYRQSLGQGLEFLIYFQGNSAPDKSGLPSDRFSAERTGGSVSTLTIQRTQQEDSAVYLCASSSRTLNTEAFFGQGTRLTVV.

V is TRBV9 and J is TRBJ2-7, with D possibly being TRBD1 (6 bases). Germline V lookup: CDR1 SGDLS, CDR2 YYNGEE. Trimming left V 3 bases short and J 0 bases short, with 13 bases between. The CDR3 is 15 amino acids. The CDR3 nucleotides read TGTGCCAGCAGCGGACAACAGGGTTCCTCCTACGAGCAGTACTTC. It yields the protein CASSGQQGSSYEQYF. Looking up the rest from reference TRBV9 and TRBJ2-7 gives the full variable domain: DSGVTQTPKHLITATGQRVTLRCSPRSGDLSVYWYQQSLDQGLQFLIQYYNGEERAKGNILERFSAQQFPDLHSELNLSSLELGDSALYFCASSGQQGSSYEQYFGPGTRLTVT.

As to this clone: This sample includes further DNA sequences coding for the same CDR3. The rearrangement joins TRBV27 to TRBJ2-2; D is undetermined. V lost 2 bases, J lost 0 bases, and 7 bases lay in between. The CDR3 totals 15 residues. The germline CDR1 and CDR2 sequences are MNHEY and SMNVEV (reference sequence). CDR3 coding DNA: TGTGCCAGCAGTTTAGGTCACACGAACACCGGGGAGCTGTTTTTT. The encoded protein is CASSLGHTNTGELFF.

The chain links TRBV27 to TRBJ2-2; possibly TRBD2 for D (5 bases). V shed 4 bases and J shed 6 bases, with 15 bases lying between them. CDR3 length: 15 amino acids. Germline CDR1 is MNHEY and CDR2 is SMNVEV (reference sequence). The CDR3 DNA reads TGTGCCAGCAGTTATGCCGGGGTTGGTGCCGGGGAGCTGTTTTTT. Translating gives CASSYAGVGAGELFF.

This chain joins TRBV3-1 (or the pseudogene TRBV3-2) and TRBJ2-2; TRBD1 matches 10 bases. Germline V CDR1 and CDR2: LGHDT, YNNKEL (reference sequence). This CDR3 contains 16 residues. V lost 3 bases, J lost 6 bases, and 7 bases stayed unmatched. CDR3 amino acids: CASSHLGQGGAGELFF. The DNA for the CDR3 is TGTGCCAGCAGCCACCTCGGACAGGGGGGGGCCGGGGAGCTGTTTTTT.

The chain joins TRBV9 to TRBJ2-2; D gene uncertain. The CDR3 loop spans 14 amino acids. V shed 0 bases and J shed 4 bases, with 7 bases lying between them. Germline CDR1 SGDLS, CDR2 YYNGEE. This CDR3 is CASSVGAPTGELFF. In nucleotides, the CDR3 is TGTGCCAGCAGCGTAGGGGCACCCACCGGGGAGCTGTTTTTT.

The rearrangement links TRBV4-3 to TRBJ2-7, with D possibly TRBD1 on 6 matching bases. The germline V and J ends were trimmed by 0 bases and 3 bases, with 12 bases remaining between them. Germline CDR1 reads LGHNA; CDR2 reads YSLEER. The CDR3 consists of 15 residues. The CDR3 bases are TGCGCCAGCAGCCAAGAGGACGGGACAAGCTACGAGCAGTACTTC. Amino acid sequence: CASSQEDGTSYEQYF.

This chain uses TRBV9 with TRBJ1-1; maybe TRBD1 (5 bases). Germline lookup yields CDR1 SGDLS and CDR2 YYNGEE. V lost 0 bases, J lost 6 bases, and 15 bases lay in between. CDR3 length equals 15 residues. The CDR3 DNA follows: TGTGCCAGCAGCGTAGACATCGGGGGTTTGGCTGAAGCTTTCTTT. Translating it yields CASSVDIGGLAEAFF.

The chain combines TRBV15 with TRBJ2-5, with TRBD1 identical over 7 bases. Germline CDR1 and CDR2: LNHNV and YYDKDF (reference sequence). The CDR3 covers 15 residues. V gave up 1 base and J gave up 5 bases; unmatched junction bases: 7. The CDR3 loop is CATSRGQTGAETQYF. The CDR3 DNA is TGTGCCACCAGCAGAGGGCAAACAGGGGCCGAGACCCAGTACTTC. Drawing the rest from reference TRBV15 and TRBJ2-5, the complete variable domain is DAMVIQNPRYQVTQFGKPVTLSCSQTLNHNVMYWYQQKSSQAPKLLFHYYDKDFNNEADTPDNFQSRRPNTSFCFLDIRSPGLGDTAMYLCATSRGQTGAETQYFGPGTRLLVL.

V gene TRBV5-1 combines with J gene TRBJ1-1; D possibly corresponds to TRBD1 (5 bases). CDR3 size: 14 residues. The V end lost 3 bases, the J end lost 4 bases, and 13 bases lay between the germline ends. The germline gives CDR1 SGHRS, CDR2 YFSETQ. CDR3 sequence: CASSSPGIGTEAFF. The DNA of the CDR3 is TGCGCCAGCAGCTCCCCAGGGATCGGCACTGAAGCTTTCTTT.

The rearrangement uses TRBV3-1 (or the pseudogene TRBV3-2) and TRBJ1-4; D is unclear. Germline V gene data show CDR1 as LGHDT and CDR2 as YNNKEL (reference sequence). The ends were cut back, 3 bases at V and 0 bases at J, with 11 bases in the middle. The CDR3 has 16 amino acids. CDR3 residues: CASSQESGATNEKLFF. Here the CDR3 DNA reads TGTGCCAGCAGCCAGGAGTCCGGCGCAACTAATGAAAAACTGTTTTTT.

This chain joins TRBV7-8 and TRBJ1-5, with 7 nucleotides matching TRBD1. The CDR3 has 16 residues. Germline values: CDR1 SGHVS, CDR2 FQNEAQ. After removal of 4 bases from V and 0 bases from J, the junction contained 6 bases not matched to a gene. The CDR3 region has the DNA TGTGCCAGCAGCTACTCGACAGGGTTTAGCAATCAGCCCCAGCATTTT. The encoded protein is CASSYSTGFSNQPQHF.